These T cell receptor beta chains were read from a single sample in a study of identical twins. TCRdb re-derived calls from the 5' RACE reads in MiXCR, one entry per CDR3 protein. The sample has approximately 500,000 distinct CDR3 sequences; roughly 15% are singletons. These data are also associated with another study on yellow fever vaccine responses in identical twins.

Sequencing used CD4+ T cells sorted from blood. The receptor source for this set is a woman between 18 and 30 years old in good health. Both conserved end residues are part of each CDR3. D genes are given only for firm matches. Clone size is not always given. Where it is, it says once, few, many or a class for expanded clones.

clone_size: few
v_call: TRBV3-1
cdr3_length: 15
d_call: -
j_call: TRBJ2-5
cdr3_nt: TGTGCCAGCAGCCAAGATGGGGGGCGCGGAGAGACCCAGTACTTC
cdr3_aa: CASSQDGGRGETQYF

clone_size: once
v_call: TRBV12-3/TRBV12-4
cdr3_length: 13
d_call: -
j_call: TRBJ2-3
cdr3_nt: TGTGCCAGCAGGAAATATAACGGGAATACGCAGTATTTT
cdr3_aa: CASRKYNGNTQYF

clone_size: -
v_call: TRBV25-1
cdr3_length: 16
d_call: TRBD1
j_call: TRBJ1-6
cdr3_nt: TGTGCCAGCAGTGAATCGCGGACAGGGGTTAATTCACCCCTCCACTTT
cdr3_aa: CASSESRTGVNSPLHF

clone_size: -
v_call: TRBV18
cdr3_length: 15
d_call: TRBD1
j_call: TRBJ2-7
cdr3_nt: TGTGCCAGCTCACCACCGAGTGACAGGGGATACGAGCAGTACTTC
cdr3_aa: CASSPPSDRGYEQYF

clone_size: -
v_call: TRBV12-3/TRBV12-4
cdr3_length: 13
d_call: -
j_call: TRBJ2-5
cdr3_nt: TGTGCCAGCAGTTTCAGGGGCAGGGAGACCCAGTACTTC
cdr3_aa: CASSFRGRETQYF

clone_size: few
v_call: TRBV3-1
cdr3_length: 16
d_call: TRBD1
j_call: TRBJ2-4
cdr3_nt: TGTGCCAGCAGTCCTTTGGCCGACAGGGCTGGGAACATTCAGTACTTC
cdr3_aa: CASSPLADRAGNIQYF

clone_size: many
v_call: TRBV5-1
cdr3_length: 15
d_call: TRBD2
j_call: TRBJ2-5
cdr3_nt: TGCGCCAGCAGCTTAAGTAGCGGGGGCCAAGAGACCCAGTACTTC
cdr3_aa: CASSLSSGGQETQYF

clone_size: few
v_call: TRBV7-9
cdr3_length: 17
d_call: -
j_call: TRBJ2-1
cdr3_nt: TGTGCCAGCAGCTTTCGGAACCGGGGAAGCTCCTACAATGAGCAGTTCTTC
cdr3_aa: CASSFRNRGSSYNEQFF

clone_size: -
v_call: TRBV5-1
cdr3_length: 15
d_call: TRBD2
j_call: TRBJ2-1
cdr3_nt: TGCGCCAGCAGCTTGGAGTCTAGCGGGGGTCGGGAGCAGTTCTTC
cdr3_aa: CASSLESSGGREQFF

clone_size: few
v_call: TRBV25-1
cdr3_length: 16
d_call: -
j_call: TRBJ1-5
cdr3_nt: TGTGCCAGCAGTGAAGACCCCCAGGGCGACAATCAGCCCCAGCATTTT
cdr3_aa: CASSEDPQGDNQPQHF

clone_size: -
v_call: TRBV14
cdr3_length: 16
d_call: TRBD2
j_call: TRBJ2-1
cdr3_nt: TGTGCCAGCAGCCAAGGTGTGTGGCGGGAGGTTAATGAGCAGTTCTTC
cdr3_aa: CASSQGVWREVNEQFF

clone_size: -
v_call: TRBV11-2
cdr3_length: 12
d_call: -
j_call: TRBJ1-2
cdr3_nt: TGTGCCAGCAGCCCCACTGACTATGGCTACACCTTC
cdr3_aa: CASSPTDYGYTF

clone_size: few
v_call: TRBV7-9
cdr3_length: 13
d_call: -
j_call: TRBJ2-1
cdr3_nt: TGTGCCAGCAGCTGGACAGAGAATAATGAGCAGTTCTTC
cdr3_aa: CASSWTENNEQFF

clone_size: few
v_call: TRBV5-5
cdr3_length: 16
d_call: -
j_call: TRBJ2-3
cdr3_nt: TGTGCCAGCAGCTCCAGTGGAACTGCTCGTTCAGATACGCAGTATTTT
cdr3_aa: CASSSSGTARSDTQYF

clone_size: many
v_call: TRBV4-1
cdr3_length: 17
d_call: TRBD1
j_call: TRBJ2-2
cdr3_nt: TGCGCCAGCAGCCAAGTGATGTGGGACAGGAACACCGGGGAGCTGTTTTTT
cdr3_aa: CASSQVMWDRNTGELFF

clone_size: many
v_call: TRBV7-8
cdr3_length: 14
d_call: -
j_call: TRBJ2-5
cdr3_nt: TGTGCCAGCAGCTTAGCCAGCCGGTTAGAGACCCAGTACTTC
cdr3_aa: CASSLASRLETQYF

clone_size: -
v_call: TRBV7-9
cdr3_length: 17
d_call: -
j_call: TRBJ2-1
cdr3_nt: TGTGCCAGCAGCTTAGCGCTAGGTATCAGCTCCTACAATGAGCAGTTCTTC
cdr3_aa: CASSLALGISSYNEQFF

clone_size: -
v_call: TRBV12-3/TRBV12-4
cdr3_length: 15
d_call: TRBD1
j_call: TRBJ2-3
cdr3_nt: TGTGCCAGCAGTAGACAGGGTGTTGGCACAGATACGCAGTATTTT
cdr3_aa: CASSRQGVGTDTQYF

clone_size: many
v_call: TRBV12-3/TRBV12-4
cdr3_length: 16
d_call: TRBD2
j_call: TRBJ2-4
cdr3_nt: TGTGCCAGCAGTAGCGGGACTAGCGGAACCAAAAACATTCAGTACTTC
cdr3_aa: CASSSGTSGTKNIQYF

clone_size: -
v_call: TRBV7-2
cdr3_length: 15
d_call: TRBD2
j_call: TRBJ2-1
cdr3_nt: TGTGCCAGCAGCACTCCAGCGGGGGGTAACAATGAGCAGTTCTTC
cdr3_aa: CASSTPAGGNNEQFF

clone_size: -
v_call: TRBV29-1
cdr3_length: 13
d_call: -
j_call: TRBJ2-4
cdr3_nt: TGCAGCGTTGAATCGCAGATAAAAAACATTCAGTACTTC
cdr3_aa: CSVESQIKNIQYF

clone_size: -
v_call: TRBV7-2
cdr3_length: 15
d_call: -
j_call: TRBJ2-4
cdr3_nt: TGTGCCAGCAGCGATAGTGCAAAAGGCAAAAACATTCAGTACTTC
cdr3_aa: CASSDSAKGKNIQYF

clone_size: few
v_call: TRBV5-1
cdr3_length: 15
d_call: -
j_call: TRBJ2-1
cdr3_nt: TGCGCCAGCAGCCCGGGACCGGGACCGTACAATGAGCAGTTCTTC
cdr3_aa: CASSPGPGPYNEQFF

clone_size: -
v_call: TRBV2
cdr3_length: 18
d_call: TRBD2
j_call: TRBJ2-1
cdr3_nt: TGTGCCTTCAGTTTCAGACTAGCGGGGGGGGCCAGGACGAATGAGCAGTTCTTC
cdr3_aa: CAFSFRLAGGARTNEQFF

clone_size: few
v_call: TRBV28
cdr3_length: 15
d_call: -
j_call: TRBJ2-1
cdr3_nt: TGTGCCAGCAGTTTTAGGGGGGGCCTGGCGTGGGAGCAGTTCTTC
cdr3_aa: CASSFRGGLAWEQFF

clone_size: few
v_call: TRBV2
cdr3_length: 16
d_call: -
j_call: TRBJ1-4
cdr3_nt: TGTGCCAGCAGTGACAGCAGGGCGAGACTTAATGAAAAACTGTTTTTT
cdr3_aa: CASSDSRARLNEKLFF

clone_size: -
v_call: TRBV12-3/TRBV12-4
cdr3_length: 14
d_call: -
j_call: TRBJ2-3
cdr3_nt: TGTGCCAGCAACCTACTAGTCCCCACAGATACGCAGTATTTT
cdr3_aa: CASNLLVPTDTQYF

clone_size: many
v_call: TRBV7-9
cdr3_length: 14
d_call: -
j_call: TRBJ2-3
cdr3_nt: TGTGCCAGCAGCACGATACAGGGAACAGATACGCAGTATTTT
cdr3_aa: CASSTIQGTDTQYF

clone_size: -
v_call: TRBV12-3/TRBV12-4
cdr3_length: 17
d_call: TRBD2
j_call: TRBJ2-3
cdr3_nt: TGTGCCAGCAGTCCTACCGGACTAGCTGATGTTAAAGATACGCAGTATTTT
cdr3_aa: CASSPTGLADVKDTQYF

clone_size: -
v_call: TRBV11-3
cdr3_length: 12
d_call: -
j_call: TRBJ2-7
cdr3_nt: TGTGCCAGCAGCGAGGCATCCTACGAGCAGTACTTC
cdr3_aa: CASSEASYEQYF

clone_size: few
v_call: TRBV6-1
cdr3_length: 14
d_call: -
j_call: TRBJ1-5
cdr3_nt: TGTGCCAGCAGTGAATTCGGGTTGGGCCAGCCCCAGCATTTT
cdr3_aa: CASSEFGLGQPQHF

clone_size: few
v_call: TRBV7-8
cdr3_length: 14
d_call: -
j_call: TRBJ2-3
cdr3_nt: TGTGCCAGCAGGAGATCGGCGGGCAGGGATACGCAGTATTTT
cdr3_aa: CASRRSAGRDTQYF

clone_size: -
v_call: TRBV7-8
cdr3_length: 17
d_call: -
j_call: TRBJ2-3
cdr3_nt: TGTGCCAGCAGCTTAAGCCAAGGGGTCCAGAGCACAGATACGCAGTATTTT
cdr3_aa: CASSLSQGVQSTDTQYF

clone_size: many
v_call: TRBV5-1
cdr3_length: 14
d_call: TRBD1
j_call: TRBJ2-3
cdr3_nt: TGCGCCAGCAGCTGGGGGACAGGGCCAGATACGCAGTATTTT
cdr3_aa: CASSWGTGPDTQYF

clone_size: -
v_call: TRBV12-3/TRBV12-4
cdr3_length: 15
d_call: TRBD1
j_call: TRBJ1-6
cdr3_nt: TGTGCCAGCAGACGCGCCGGGACAGAAAATTCACCCCTCCACTTT
cdr3_aa: CASRRAGTENSPLHF

clone_size: few
v_call: TRBV12-3/TRBV12-4
cdr3_length: 13
d_call: -
j_call: TRBJ1-1
cdr3_nt: TGTGCCAGCAGTTTAAGGGGGAAGTCTGAAGCTTTCTTT
cdr3_aa: CASSLRGKSEAFF

clone_size: few
v_call: TRBV6-2/TRBV6-3
cdr3_length: 13
d_call: -
j_call: TRBJ1-3
cdr3_nt: TGTGCCACCGGACCGAGCTCTGGAAACACCATATATTTT
cdr3_aa: CATGPSSGNTIYF

clone_size: -
v_call: TRBV6-2/TRBV6-3
cdr3_length: 13
d_call: -
j_call: TRBJ2-7
cdr3_nt: TGTGCCAGCAGTTACGCCAGGTCCTACGAGCAGTACTTC
cdr3_aa: CASSYARSYEQYF

clone_size: few
v_call: TRBV6-1
cdr3_length: 16
d_call: -
j_call: TRBJ1-1
cdr3_nt: TGTGCCAGCAGCACCGTCCAGGGGCGCGGGAACACTGAAGCTTTCTTT
cdr3_aa: CASSTVQGRGNTEAFF

clone_size: -
v_call: TRBV6-5
cdr3_length: 14
d_call: -
j_call: TRBJ1-1
cdr3_nt: TGTGCCAGCAGTTACTCAGAAGGTGGCACTGAAGCTTTCTTT
cdr3_aa: CASSYSEGGTEAFF

clone_size: -
v_call: TRBV2
cdr3_length: 18
d_call: TRBD2
j_call: TRBJ2-2
cdr3_nt: TGTGCCAGCAGTGTATCTCTAGCGGAGCAGGCGGGCACCGGGGAGCTGTTTTTT
cdr3_aa: CASSVSLAEQAGTGELFF